A single sample is the source of the 26 T cell receptor beta chains below, sequenced in a study of shared clonotypes between healthy human individuals (TCRdb year 2020). Libraries were prepared through the immunoSEQ multiplex PCR assay. TCRdb took this table from immuneACCESS and kept in-frame rearrangements with V and J called. Such tables lack part of the clones; where checked against another copy, unresolved V genes explain under half of the gap, and the rest is unexplained. In all, the sample holds around 990,000 clones, and around three quarters of those were seen once. The ten most abundant clones make up about 0.89% of the sample. The specimen sequenced was memory CD4+ T cells from PBMCs. In the paper's terms, the cell subset or site label means: CD45RA-negative fraction. The receptors shown here come from a man in his late teens or twenties in good health. Some clones in this sample may be carry-over from other donors' samples.

The rearrangement links TRBV4-2 to TRBJ2-4; D gene uncertain. CDR3 length: 12 residues. Between the trimmed V and J ends, which lost 11 bases and 6 bases, there was a span of 14 bases. Germline V CDR1 and CDR2: LGHNA, YNFKEQ. The CDR3 sequence: CAPVGSPNIQYF. The CDR3 region has the DNA TGTGCCCCCGTCGGCTCCCCAAACATTCAGTACTTC.

The chain has TRBV7-9 and TRBJ2-7; 12 bases are shared with TRBD2. Germline CDR1 is SEHNR and CDR2 is FQNEAQ (reference sequence). Trimming took 5 bases from V and 1 from J; bases not matched to a gene: 3. This CDR3 has 15 residues. The CDR3 is CASSQGLAGSYEQYF. The CDR3 DNA follows: TGTGCCAGCAGCCAAGGACTAGCGGGATCCTACGAGCAGTACTTC.

The rearrangement links TRBV5-1 to TRBJ2-2; D is perhaps TRBD1 (6 bases). There are 14 residues in the CDR3. V was shortened by 4 bases and J by 5 bases, with 12 bases between the two germline ends. The germline V gene encodes CDR1 SGHRS and CDR2 YFSETQ. As DNA, the CDR3 is TGCGCCAGCAGCCCCACTAGGGGGACCGGGGAGCTGTTTTTT. This sequence encodes CASSPTRGTGELFF.

The DNA of the CDR3 is TGTGCCAGCGTACCAAGCCCTGGGCTAGCGGGAATAGAGACCCAGTACTTC. This codes for CASVPSPGLAGIETQYF. The gene calls are TRBV28 and TRBJ2-5; 9 bases are a match to TRBD2. The CDR3 is 17 residues long. CDR1 is MDHEN, CDR2 SYDVKM, per germline. V lost 8 bases, J lost 4 bases, and 17 bases stayed unmatched.

This clone has a single count. The genes are TRBV27 and TRBJ2-7; the match to TRBD1 covers 10 bases. This CDR3 region has 13 residues. Trimming took 7 bases from V and 4 from J; bases not matched to a gene: 4. CDR1 MNHEY and CDR2 SMNVEV come from the germline V gene (reference sequence). CDR3 in amino acids: CASTGQGPYEQYF. DNA for the CDR3: TGTGCCAGCACGGGACAGGGGCCATACGAGCAGTACTTC.

J is TRBJ2-3 and V is TRBV7-3; D not resolved. CDR3 length equals 14 residues. CDR1 is SGHTA, CDR2 FQGTGA, per germline. Trimming removed 2 bases at V and 1 base at J, with 7 bases between. CDR3 loop: CASSLGPGTDTQYF. In DNA, the CDR3 is TGTGCCAGCAGCTTAGGCCCGGGCACAGATACGCAGTATTTT.

Ten or more counts support this clone. The chain employs TRBV27 and TRBJ2-4; 7 nucleotides agree with TRBD2. This CDR3 region has 15 residues. Trimming at V came to 10 bases and at J to 4 bases, leaving 13 bases not matched to a gene. Per the germline V gene, CDR1 is MNHEY and CDR2 is SMNVEV (reference sequence). As DNA, the CDR3 is TGTGCCAACAAATATAGCGGGTACCTTAAAAACATTCAGTACTTC. It translates to CANKYSGYLKNIQYF.

To note about this clone: Within the sample, other DNA sequences also encode this same CDR3. The rearrangement joins TRBV6-5 to TRBJ2-1; D unresolved. This CDR3 has 11 amino acids. From germline, CDR1 is MNHEY and CDR2 SVGAGI. The V end lost 4 bases, the J end lost 6 bases, and 4 bases lay between the germline ends. The CDR3 region has the DNA TGTGCCAGCAGTTCTAGCAATGAGCAGTTCTTC. Its translation is CASSSSNEQFF.

Of note for this clone: One base away lies a much larger clone, so this may be a sequencing read error. The chain carries TRBV11-3 and TRBJ1-3, with D possibly being TRBD1 (5 bases). The CDR3 length is 13 residues. Germline V gene lookup returns CDR1 SGHNT and CDR2 YENEEA. Between the trimmed V and J ends, which lost 3 bases and 4 bases, there was a span of 7 bases. The CDR3 coding sequence is TGTGCCAGCAGCTTCTCAGGGGGAAACACCATATATTTT. This codes for CASSFSGGNTIYF. The full variable domain, rest sourced from reference TRBV11-3 and TRBJ1-3, is EAGVVQSPRYKIIEKKQPVAFWCNPISGHNTLYWYLQNLGQGPELLIRYENEEAVDDSQLPKDRFSAERLKGVDSTLKIQPAELGDSAVYLCASSFSGGNTIYFGEGSWLTVV.

The V call is TRBV7-9, the J call TRBJ1-3; 10 bases align to TRBD1. Per the germline V gene, CDR1 is SEHNR and CDR2 is FQNEAQ (reference sequence). The ends lost 6 bases at V and 8 bases at J; junction bases unmatched: 4. The CDR3 contains 13 residues. The CDR3 DNA sequence: TGTGCCAGCAGAGACAGGGGGCAATACACCATATATTTT. Protein product: CASRDRGQYTIYF.

The genes are TRBV4-1 and TRBJ2-5; 12 nucleotides agree with TRBD2. Germline assignment: CDR1 MGHRA and CDR2 YSYEKL. The CDR3 is made up of 21 amino acids. The ends lost 1 base at V and 4 bases at J; junction bases unmatched: 19. CDR3 sequence (DNA): TGCGCCAGCAGCCAAGTCCCTGGGAGGGGCCCACTAGCGGGAGGAGGAGAGACCCAGTACTTC. This gives the protein CASSQVPGRGPLAGGGETQYF.

With respect to this clone: Only one base separates this from a far larger clonotype, so it likely reflects a read error. This CDR3 is also generated by other DNA sequences in the sample. The CDR3 region has the DNA TGCGCCAGCATCCCGGGGGGGGGAAACTATGGCTACACCTTC. This gives the protein CASIPGGGNYGYTF. V is TRBV7-9 and J is TRBJ1-2; TRBD1 is a possible D gene (5 bases). Germline V gives CDR1 SEHNR, CDR2 FQNEAQ (reference sequence). The CDR3 runs 14 residues.

This sequence joins TRBV7-9 and TRBJ2-7; tentatively, D is TRBD1 or TRBD2 (6 bases each). CDR1 and CDR2 from the germline V gene are SEHNR and FQNEAQ (reference sequence). This CDR3 contains 15 residues. V was trimmed by 7 bases and J by 4 bases, leaving 20 bases between them. This CDR3 reads CASTGSGAPPYEQYF. DNA of the CDR3: TGTGCCAGCACCGGGTCGGGGGCCCCCCCGTACGAGCAGTACTTC.

This clone showed up just a few times. The chain uses TRBV5-4 and TRBJ2-7, with TRBD2 matching over 9 bases. Germline V gene data show CDR1 as SGHNT and CDR2 as YYREEE (reference sequence). After removal of 4 bases from V and 6 bases from J, the junction contained 5 bases not matched to a gene. This CDR3 spans 13 amino acids. The CDR3 nucleotides are TGTGCCAGCAGCCCGGGGACTAGCTTCGAGCAGTACTTC. Its protein product is CASSPGTSFEQYF.

The chain has TRBV28 and TRBJ2-1; tentatively, D is TRBD2 (6 bases). CDR1 and CDR2 (germline): MDHEN, SYDVKM. The V end lost 1 base, the J end lost 6 bases, and 16 bases lay between the germline ends. This CDR3 is built from 16 residues. The CDR3 protein is CASSLSGLPGTNEQFF. Written as DNA, the CDR3 is TGTGCCAGCAGTTTATCCGGACTACCGGGTACCAATGAGCAGTTCTTC.

This clone was found a few times. The chain is built from TRBV11-1 and TRBJ2-4; D is perhaps TRBD2 (5 bases). V was cut by 5 bases and J by 10 bases, with 15 bases left in between. The CDR3 sequence is 13 residues long. Per the germline V gene, CDR1 is SGHAT and CDR2 is FQDESV (reference sequence). The CDR3 reads CASSAIPRGIQYF. The CDR3 nucleotides read TGTGCCAGCAGCGCGATCCCCAGAGGGATTCAGTACTTC.

Remarks on this clone: This could be a read error, since a much larger clone is one nucleotide away. V gene TRBV7-3 combines with J gene TRBJ2-1, with TRBD2 matching over 11 bases. Germline loops: CDR1 SGHTA, CDR2 FQGTGA. V lost 6 bases to trimming and J lost 5 bases; unmatched junction nucleotides: 3. The CDR3 loop spans 14 amino acids. The CDR3 DNA reads TGTGCCAGCAGATTAGCGGGAGGGCACAATGAGCAGTTCTTC. It specifies CASRLAGGHNEQFF.

The rearrangement uses TRBV6-6 and TRBJ1-4; D remains ambiguous. This CDR3 comprises 14 residues. Per germline, CDR1 MNHNY and CDR2 SVGAGI (reference sequence). The germline V and J ends were trimmed by 2 bases and 8 bases, with 12 bases remaining between them. This CDR3 is CASSYAAEREKLFF. DNA of the CDR3: TGTGCCAGCAGTTACGCAGCTGAAAGGGAAAAACTGTTTTTT.

The chain couples TRBV25-1 to TRBJ1-1, with a possible D match to TRBD1 (6 bases). V was trimmed by 6 bases and J by 4 bases, leaving 12 bases between them. Germline loops: CDR1 MGHDK, CDR2 SYGVNS. This CDR3 has 13 amino acids. The CDR3 DNA reads as TGTGCCAGCAGCTGGACAGACCTCACTGAAGCTTTCTTT. Encoded protein: CASSWTDLTEAFF.

The CDR3 reads CASSPTGPVEETQYF. In nucleotides, the CDR3 is TGTGCCAGCTCACCCACTGGGCCGGTGGAAGAGACCCAGTACTTC. The chain combines TRBV18 with TRBJ2-5; D gene uncertain. CDR3 length: 15 amino acids. Trimming left V 3 bases short and J 3 bases short, with 14 bases between. Germline V lookup: CDR1 KGHSH, CDR2 LQKENI.

The genes are TRBV28 and TRBJ1-2, with D unclear. Per the germline V gene, CDR1 is MDHEN and CDR2 is SYDVKM. The CDR3 covers 16 residues. Trimming cost V 8 bases and J 1 base, with 20 bases left between them. The chain's CDR3 is CASVPVSGYINYGYTF. CDR3 in DNA: TGTGCCAGCGTTCCGGTTTCCGGGTACATTAACTATGGCTACACCTTC.

A word on this clone: Other DNA sequences of this sample code for an identical CDR3. The CDR3 coding sequence is TGCGCCAGCAGCCCGGACGGGGTTAGCAATCAGCCCCAGCATTTT. This encodes CASSPDGVSNQPQHF. V is TRBV5-1 and J is TRBJ1-5, with D unresolved. V lost 4 bases and J lost 0, with 11 bases in between. Germline V gene lookup returns CDR1 SGHRS and CDR2 YFSETQ. The CDR3 totals 15 residues.

This clone was found once. V usage is TRBV18 and J usage is TRBJ2-3; possibly TRBD1 for D (5 bases). This CDR3 has 16 amino acids. Per germline, CDR1 KGHSH and CDR2 LQKENI. V was pared by 0 bases and J by 4 bases, with 14 bases between. The CDR3 region is CASSPPGPRRADTQYF. The CDR3, as DNA: TGTGCCAGCTCACCACCGGGGCCCAGAAGGGCAGATACGCAGTATTTT.

To note about this clone: Other DNA sequences in the same sample also yield this CDR3. The genes are TRBV28 and TRBJ2-1; TRBD2 matches at 15 bases. The CDR3 is 16 amino acids. Looked up from germline, CDR1 is MDHEN and CDR2 is SYDVKM. The J segment lost 7 bases and the V segment lost 2 bases, leaving 3 bases of the junction unmatched. The CDR3 is CASSLLGTSGRNEQFF. CDR3 DNA sequence: TGTGCCAGCAGTTTACTCGGGACTAGCGGGAGGAATGAGCAGTTCTTC.

Note on this clone: One base away lies a much larger clone, so this may be a sequencing read error. V is TRBV5-1 and J is TRBJ2-2; D gene unclear. Deletions cut 1 base from V and 1 base from J, with 5 bases between. CDR3 length equals 14 residues. CDR1 is SGHRS and CDR2 is YFSETQ in the germline V gene. The CDR3 is CASSLTKNTGELFF. The DNA for the CDR3 is TGCGCCAGCAGCTTGACTAAGAACACCGGGGAGCTGTTTTTT.

With regard to this clone: Different DNA sequences within this sample yield the same CDR3. The chain employs TRBV2 and TRBJ2-7; D remains unclear. The V end lost 3 bases, the J end lost 4 bases, and 4 bases lay between the germline ends. CDR3 length: 11 amino acids. Germline V gives CDR1 SNHLY, CDR2 FYNNEI. DNA for the CDR3: TGTGCCAGCAGTGATTCGTACGAGCAGTACTTC. It codes for CASSDSYEQYF.